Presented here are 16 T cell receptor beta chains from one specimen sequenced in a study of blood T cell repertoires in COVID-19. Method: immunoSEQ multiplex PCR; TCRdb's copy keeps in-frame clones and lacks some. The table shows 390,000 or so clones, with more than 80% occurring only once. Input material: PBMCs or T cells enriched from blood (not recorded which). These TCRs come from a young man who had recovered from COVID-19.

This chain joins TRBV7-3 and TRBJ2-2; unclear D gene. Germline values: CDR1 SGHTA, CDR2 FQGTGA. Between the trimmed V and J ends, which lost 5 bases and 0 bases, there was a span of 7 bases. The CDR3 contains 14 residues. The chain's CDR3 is CASSLATNTGELFF. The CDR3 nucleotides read TGTGCCAGCAGCCTTGCTACGAACACCGGGGAGCTGTTTTTT.

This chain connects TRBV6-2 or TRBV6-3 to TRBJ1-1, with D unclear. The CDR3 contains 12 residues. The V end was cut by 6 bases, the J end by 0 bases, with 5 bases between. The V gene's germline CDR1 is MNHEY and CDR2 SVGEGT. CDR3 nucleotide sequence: TGTGCCAGCAGCCGGCTGAACACTGAAGCTTTCTTT. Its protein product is CASSRLNTEAFF.

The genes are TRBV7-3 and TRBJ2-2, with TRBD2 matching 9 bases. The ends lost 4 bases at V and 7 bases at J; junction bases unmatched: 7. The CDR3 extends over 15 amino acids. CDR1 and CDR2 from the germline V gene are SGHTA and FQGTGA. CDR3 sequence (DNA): TGTGCCAGCAGCTCCTTAGCGGGAGCTGTCGGGGAGCTGTTTTTT. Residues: CASSSLAGAVGELFF. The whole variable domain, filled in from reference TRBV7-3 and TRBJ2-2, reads GAGVSQTPSNKVTEKGKYVELRCDPISGHTALYWYRQSLGQGPEFLIYFQGTGAADDSGLPNDRFFAVRPEGSVSTLKIQRTERGDSAVYLCASSSLAGAVGELFFGEGSRLTVL.

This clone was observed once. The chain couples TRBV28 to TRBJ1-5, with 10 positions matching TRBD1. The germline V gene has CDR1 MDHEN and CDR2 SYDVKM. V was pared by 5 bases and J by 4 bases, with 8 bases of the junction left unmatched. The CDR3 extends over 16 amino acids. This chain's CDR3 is CASSPRTGGVNQPQHF. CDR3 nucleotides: TGTGCCAGCAGTCCCCGGACAGGGGGAGTGAATCAGCCCCAGCATTTT.

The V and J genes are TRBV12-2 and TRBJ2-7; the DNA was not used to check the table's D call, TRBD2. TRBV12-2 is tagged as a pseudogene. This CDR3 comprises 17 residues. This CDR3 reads CASRDIGTSGKGYEQYF. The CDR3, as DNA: TGTGCAAGTCGCGACATCGGGACTAGCGGGAAAGGCTACGAGCAGTACTTC.

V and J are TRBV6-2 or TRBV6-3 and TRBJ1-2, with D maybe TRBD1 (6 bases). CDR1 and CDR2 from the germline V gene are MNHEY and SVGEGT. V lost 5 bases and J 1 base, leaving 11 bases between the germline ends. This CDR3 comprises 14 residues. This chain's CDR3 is CASSTDRFNYGYTF. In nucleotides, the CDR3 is TGTGCCAGCAGTACCGACAGGTTTAACTATGGCTACACCTTC.

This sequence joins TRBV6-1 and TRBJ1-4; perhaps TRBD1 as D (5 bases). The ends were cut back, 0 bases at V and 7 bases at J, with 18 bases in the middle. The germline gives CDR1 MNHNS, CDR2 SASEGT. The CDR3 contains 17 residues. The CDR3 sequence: CASSEALRELRGEKLFF. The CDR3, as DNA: TGTGCCAGCAGTGAAGCGCTTCGGGAGCTGAGGGGTGAAAAACTGTTTTTT.

Here the CDR3 reads CASGLGQGIGGPNYGYTF. CDR3 in DNA: TGTGCTAGTGGTTTGGGACAGGGGATAGGTGGACCTAACTATGGCTACACCTTC. V and J are TRBV12-5 and TRBJ1-2; 8 nucleotides align to TRBD1. Trimming removed 1 base from V and 0 bases from J; junction bases left unmatched: 10. CDR1 and CDR2 (germline): LGHNT, FRNRAP. The CDR3 runs 18 residues.

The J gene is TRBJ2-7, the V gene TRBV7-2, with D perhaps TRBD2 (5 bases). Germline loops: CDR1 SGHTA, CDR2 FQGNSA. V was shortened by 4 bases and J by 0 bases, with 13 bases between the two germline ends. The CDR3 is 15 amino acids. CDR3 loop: CASSSEPGSSYEQYF. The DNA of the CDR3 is TGTGCCAGCAGCTCAGAACCGGGAAGCTCCTACGAGCAGTACTTC.

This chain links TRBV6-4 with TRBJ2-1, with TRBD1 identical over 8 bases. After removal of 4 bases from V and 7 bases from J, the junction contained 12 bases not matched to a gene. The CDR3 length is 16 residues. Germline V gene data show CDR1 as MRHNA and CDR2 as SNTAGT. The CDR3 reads CASSGTGIRGANEQFF. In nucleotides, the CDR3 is TGTGCCAGCAGTGGGACAGGGATCCGTGGGGCAAATGAGCAGTTCTTC.

CDR3 nucleotide sequence: TGTGCCAGCAGCTTTCATAGCGGGGGCGGCACCGGGGAGCTGTTTTTT. It translates to CASSFHSGGGTGELFF. The V call is TRBV7-9, the J call TRBJ2-2, with 9 bases identical to TRBD2. CDR1 and CDR2 (germline): SEHNR, FQNEAQ (reference sequence). CDR3 length equals 16 residues. V was clipped by 3 bases and J by 4 bases; unmatched bases: 6.

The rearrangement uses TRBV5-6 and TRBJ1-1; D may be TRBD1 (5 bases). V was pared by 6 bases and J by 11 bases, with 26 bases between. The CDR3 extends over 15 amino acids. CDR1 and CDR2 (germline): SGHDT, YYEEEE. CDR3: CASTQRGSAAAAAFF. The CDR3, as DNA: TGTGCCAGCACCCAAAGGGGAAGCGCCGCCGCGGCCGCTTTCTTT.

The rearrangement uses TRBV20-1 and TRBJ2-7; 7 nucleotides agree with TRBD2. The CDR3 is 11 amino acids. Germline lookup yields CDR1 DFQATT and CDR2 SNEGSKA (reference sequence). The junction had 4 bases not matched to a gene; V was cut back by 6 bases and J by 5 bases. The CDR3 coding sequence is TGCAGTGCACCCGGGACTAACGAGCAGTACTTC. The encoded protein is CSAPGTNEQYF.

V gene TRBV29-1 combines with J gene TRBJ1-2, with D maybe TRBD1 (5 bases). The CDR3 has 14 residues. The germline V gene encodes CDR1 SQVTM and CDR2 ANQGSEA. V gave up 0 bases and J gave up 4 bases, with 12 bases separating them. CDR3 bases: TGCAGCGTTGAAGAAGTCTCAAGGGGCTATGGCTACACCTTC. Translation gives CSVEEVSRGYGYTF.

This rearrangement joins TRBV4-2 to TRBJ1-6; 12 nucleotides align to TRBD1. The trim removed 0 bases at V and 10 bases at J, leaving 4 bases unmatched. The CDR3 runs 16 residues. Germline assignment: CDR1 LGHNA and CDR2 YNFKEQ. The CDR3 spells CASSQDAGTGGSPLHF. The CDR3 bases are TGTGCCAGCAGCCAAGATGCCGGGACAGGGGGCTCACCCCTCCACTTT.

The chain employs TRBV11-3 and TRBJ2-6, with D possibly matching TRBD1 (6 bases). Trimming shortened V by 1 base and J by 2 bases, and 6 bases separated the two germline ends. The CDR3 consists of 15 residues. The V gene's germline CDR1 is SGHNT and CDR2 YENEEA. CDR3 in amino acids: CASSLGGPGANVLTF. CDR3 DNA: TGTGCCAGCAGCTTAGGGGGGCCTGGGGCCAACGTCCTGACTTTC.